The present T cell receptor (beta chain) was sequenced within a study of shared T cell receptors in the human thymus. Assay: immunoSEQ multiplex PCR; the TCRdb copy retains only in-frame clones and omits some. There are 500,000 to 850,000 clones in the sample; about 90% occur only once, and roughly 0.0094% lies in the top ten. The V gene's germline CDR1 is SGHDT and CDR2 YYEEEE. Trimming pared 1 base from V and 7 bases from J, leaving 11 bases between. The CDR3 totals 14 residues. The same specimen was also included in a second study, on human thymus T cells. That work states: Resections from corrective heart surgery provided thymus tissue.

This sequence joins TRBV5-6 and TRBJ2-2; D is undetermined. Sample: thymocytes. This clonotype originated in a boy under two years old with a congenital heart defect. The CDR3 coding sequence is TGTGCCAGCAGCTTGCGGCAGACTGACGGGGAGCTGTTTTTT. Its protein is CASSLRQTDGELFF.